Each of the 18 T cell receptor beta chains below was sequenced from the same sample in a study of blood T cell repertoires in COVID-19. Method: immunoSEQ multiplex PCR; TCRdb's copy keeps in-frame clones and lacks some. The sample carries 500,000 or so clones, approximately 86% recorded once. The sample was PBMCs or T cells enriched from blood (not recorded which). These TCRs come from a woman younger than 35 who had recovered from COVID-19.

This clone was observed once. The rearrangement joins TRBV28 to TRBJ1-1; D is possibly TRBD1 (5 bases). The germline gives CDR1 MDHEN, CDR2 SYDVKM. The CDR3 contains 14 residues. The V end was cut by 4 bases, the J end by 4 bases, with 13 bases between. This chain's CDR3 is CASSSPGQGTEAFF. The CDR3 DNA is TGTGCCAGCAGTTCTCCTGGGCAGGGCACTGAAGCTTTCTTT.

V usage is TRBV5-1 and J usage is TRBJ2-2; 8 bases align to TRBD1. This CDR3 spans 18 amino acids. The ends lost 0 bases at V and 7 bases at J; junction bases unmatched: 14. Germline-derived CDR1 and CDR2 are SGHRS and YFSETQ. The CDR3: CASSLDVWAGGSGGELFF. The CDR3 DNA is TGCGCCAGCAGCTTGGATGTTTGGGCAGGGGGCTCTGGCGGGGAGCTGTTTTTT. Drawing the rest from reference TRBV5-1 and TRBJ2-2, the complete variable domain is KAGVTQTPRYLIKTRGQQVTLSCSPISGHRSVSWYQQTPGQGLQFLFEYFSETQRNKGNFPGRFSGRQFSNSRSEMNVSTLELGDSALYLCASSLDVWAGGSGGELFFGEGSRLTVL.

As DNA, the CDR3 is TGTGCCAGCAGCGTAGGGACAGGGGAGGAGGAAGCTTTCTTT. This sequence encodes CASSVGTGEEEAFF. This chain uses TRBV9 with TRBJ1-1; 9 bases fit TRBD1. The CDR3 runs to 14 residues. V lost 0 bases to trimming and J lost 8 bases; unmatched junction nucleotides: 5. Germline CDR1 is SGDLS and CDR2 is YYNGEE.

The rearrangement links TRBV6-2 or TRBV6-3 to TRBJ1-3; no clear D gene. V lost 2 bases, J lost 3 bases, and 14 bases lay in between. This CDR3 contains 16 residues. CDR1 and CDR2 from the germline V gene are MNHEY and SVGEGT. For the CDR3, the DNA is TGTGCCAGCAGTTACAGTGGCAGAACGGGTGGAAACACCATATATTTT. This translates into CASSYSGRTGGNTIYF.

CDR3 sequence (DNA): TGCGCCAGCAGCTTGGTGACAGGGGGCCGCTACGAGCAGTACTTC. It specifies CASSLVTGGRYEQYF. The chain carries TRBV5-1 and TRBJ2-7; 10 positions match TRBD1. The germline CDR1 and CDR2 sequences are SGHRS and YFSETQ. The trim removed 0 bases at V and 3 bases at J, leaving 3 bases unmatched. The CDR3 covers 15 residues.

The chain couples TRBV5-1 to TRBJ1-2; 7 bases are shared with TRBD1. Trimming at V came to 3 bases and at J to 4 bases, leaving 9 bases not matched to a gene. In germline, CDR1 is SGHRS, CDR2 YFSETQ. CDR3 length: 15 amino acids. The CDR3 DNA reads as TGCGCCAGCAGCTGGACGGGACAGAACATCTATGGCTACACCTTC. As protein: CASSWTGQNIYGYTF.

The chain uses TRBV5-1 and TRBJ2-3; D may be TRBD2 (5 bases). This CDR3 is 11 amino acids long. Trimming cost V 6 bases and J 9 bases, with 11 bases left between them. Germline V CDR1 and CDR2: SGHRS, YFSETQ. The CDR3 reads CASNKGDTQYF. CDR3 DNA sequence: TGCGCCAGCAATAAGGGAGACACGCAGTATTTT.

This chain uses TRBV19 with TRBJ2-5, with 9 bases that match TRBD2. Germline-derived CDR1 and CDR2 are LNHDA and SQIVND (reference sequence). Unmatched junction bases numbered 6, after V lost 3 bases and J lost 4 bases. The CDR3 contains 15 residues. The CDR3 sequence is CASSMASGEAETQYF. The CDR3 DNA follows: TGTGCCAGTAGTATGGCTAGCGGGGAGGCAGAGACCCAGTACTTC.

V is TRBV2 and J is TRBJ1-2, with TRBD1 as a possible D gene (6 bases). Germline V CDR1 and CDR2: SNHLY, FYNNEI. Trimming removed 6 bases at V and 4 bases at J, with 21 bases between. This CDR3 comprises 16 residues. The CDR3 DNA follows: TGTGCCAGCAGCAAGCTCCGTGTGGGGGCTTCCTATGGCTACACCTTC. Amino acid sequence: CASSKLRVGASYGYTF.

This chain connects TRBV19 to TRBJ1-4; no clear D. CDR3 length equals 15 residues. Germline values: CDR1 LNHDA, CDR2 SQIVND (reference sequence). The ends were cut back, 5 bases at V and 1 base at J, with 11 bases in the middle. CDR3 nucleotide sequence: TGTGCCAGTAGTCCGGAGGAGGGAACTAATGAAAAACTGTTTTTT. Protein sequence: CASSPEEGTNEKLFF.

Here the CDR3 reads CASSSTGSSGNTIYF. The CDR3 DNA is TGTGCCAGCAGCTCAACAGGGAGCTCTGGAAACACCATATATTTT. This chain connects TRBV7-2 to TRBJ1-3; weak D call: TRBD1 (6 bases). Germline V gives CDR1 SGHTA, CDR2 FQGNSA. The CDR3 length is 15 residues. V shed 4 bases and J shed 0 bases, with 10 bases lying between them.

This chain uses TRBV4-1 with TRBJ2-7; 11 bases are shared with TRBD1. The germline V gene encodes CDR1 MGHRA and CDR2 YSYEKL. V was pared by 7 bases and J by 6 bases, with 14 bases of the junction left unmatched. The CDR3 sequence is 16 residues long. Here the CDR3 reads CASTLTPDRGHGEQYF. CDR3 in DNA: TGCGCCAGCACCTTGACCCCGGACAGGGGGCACGGCGAGCAGTACTTC.

The rearrangement links TRBV11-2 to TRBJ1-2, with TRBD1 identical over 7 bases. Trimming removed 2 bases from V and 3 bases from J; junction bases left unmatched: 15. Germline V gene lookup returns CDR1 SGHAT and CDR2 FQNNGV. The CDR3 extends over 18 amino acids. The CDR3 DNA sequence: TGTGCCAGCAGCTTAACCCTGAGGGAAGGGGGCCACCACTATGGCTACACCTTC. The encoded protein is CASSLTLREGGHHYGYTF.

The chain recombines TRBV27 with TRBJ1-6, with D uncertain. V gave up 2 bases and J gave up 7 bases, with 6 bases separating them. Germline values: CDR1 MNHEY, CDR2 SMNVEV (reference sequence). This CDR3 region has 13 residues. CDR3 coding DNA: TGTGCCAGCAGTTTAAGCGGGAATTCACCCCTCCACTTT. Translating it yields CASSLSGNSPLHF.

This sequence joins TRBV4-1 and TRBJ1-6; 9 bases are shared with TRBD1. Germline loops: CDR1 MGHRA, CDR2 YSYEKL. Trimming at V came to 2 bases and at J to 10 bases, leaving 12 bases not matched to a gene. The CDR3 spans 17 residues. The chain's CDR3 is CASSQPPGQGTGSPLHF. CDR3 nucleotide sequence: TGCGCCAGCAGCCAACCCCCGGGACAGGGAACAGGATCACCCCTCCACTTT.

This chain connects TRBV5-6 to TRBJ1-5, with D unresolved. The CDR3 has 16 residues. V was trimmed by 4 bases and J by 3 bases, leaving 17 bases between them. Germline V gene lookup returns CDR1 SGHDT and CDR2 YYEEEE. The CDR3 spells CASSVTRSGYNQPQHF. CDR3 DNA sequence: TGTGCCAGCAGCGTAACTCGGTCGGGGTACAATCAGCCCCAGCATTTT.

The rearrangement uses TRBV29-1 and TRBJ1-2; TRBD1 matches at 9 bases. The length of the CDR3 is 13 residues. The junction had 10 bases not matched to a gene; V was cut back by 8 bases and J by 6 bases. Germline V lookup: CDR1 SQVTM, CDR2 ANQGSEA. The CDR3 protein is CSTQEGTGHGYTF. DNA of the CDR3: TGCAGCACCCAGGAGGGGACAGGGCATGGCTACACCTTC.

The rearrangement uses TRBV2 and TRBJ2-7; 8 bases line up with TRBD2. J was trimmed by 0 bases and V by 1 base; bases with no gene match: 5. The CDR3 runs to 16 residues. Germline assignment: CDR1 SNHLY and CDR2 FYNNEI. CDR3 amino acids: CASSEDKAGDSYEQYF. The CDR3 bases are TGTGCCAGCAGTGAAGATAAAGCGGGGGACTCCTACGAGCAGTACTTC.